This TCR beta chain was identified during a study of shared clonotypes between healthy human individuals. With 2 bases clipped from V and 8 bases from J, the junction kept 2 bases outside the gene matches. The CDR3 totals 13 residues. Germline V gives CDR1 SGHVS, CDR2 FQNEAQ. Clones were read by immunoSEQ multiplex PCR, and TCRdb kept only the in-frame ones, dropping some. The sample has about 580,000 clones; 95% to 98% are singletons. The naive CD8 fraction comprised CD45RO-negative cells positively selected for CCR7 and excluded terminally differentiated effector memory CD45RA+ cells. This sequence was found in a man younger than 40 in good health. The rearrangement links TRBV7-8 to TRBJ2-4, with 8 bases lining up with TRBD1. The sequencing input was naive CD8+ T cells sorted from blood. The CDR3 here is CASSLTQGDIQYF. DNA for the CDR3: TGTGCCAGCAGCTTAACACAGGGGGACATTCAGTACTTC. Filled out from reference TRBV7-8 and TRBJ2-4, the complete variable domain reads GAGVSQSPRYKVAKRGQDVALRCDPISGHVSLFWYQQALGQGPEFLTYFQNEAQLDKSGLPSDRFFAERPEGSVSTLKIQRTQQEDSAVYLCASSLTQGDIQYFGAGTRLSVL.